The entry below describes one T cell receptor beta chain. Its cognate antigen is unknown. The sample belongs to a study of graft-versus-host responses after intestinal transplantation. At the level of the study: Each of the recipients got a multivisceral, liver-intestinal, or isolated intestinal transplant.

Whole-study results and caveats: Among recipient marrow samples, GvH clones were found; some appeared first in ileum or blood. Early post-transplant HvG declines were associated with peak circulating GvH clone levels.

TCRdb's copy holds only in-frame clones and misses some; the assay was immunoSEQ multiplex PCR. Among roughly 100,000 clones, 80% to 95% were seen once, and the ten largest hold approximately 0.07%. The origin of this receptor is a human donor who was the organ donor for an intestinal transplant. Sequenced here: unstimulated CD8+ T cells sorted from spleen or lymph node cells, sampled before transplant.

CDR3 loop: CASSPGGGDIQYF. CDR3 DNA sequence: TGTGCCAGCAGCCCGGGGGGGGGAGACATTCAGTACTTC. The genes are TRBV5-6 and TRBJ2-4; 8 bases agree with TRBD2. This CDR3 region has 13 residues. Trimming cost V 4 bases and J 8 bases; bases outside gene matches: 5. In germline, CDR1 is SGHDT, CDR2 YYEEEE.